This paragraph covers one T cell receptor (beta chain) sequence. The target antigen is unknown. This sample is part of a study of immune evolution from preneoplasia to lung adenocarcinoma. The repertoire was sequenced with immunoSEQ multiplex PCR; TCRdb's copy has only in-frame clones and lacks some. The sample has 8,500 to 13,000 clones; 82% are singletons. Patients had resection in Japan or China between about 2014 and 2017. The study, taken as a whole, reports: Clonality was highest in normal lung, lower in later-stage lesions apparently.

V dropped 1 base and J dropped 3 bases, with 13 bases sitting between them. Germline-derived CDR1 and CDR2 are LNHNV and YYDKDF (reference sequence). The CDR3 contains 15 residues. The chain uses TRBV15 and TRBJ2-7, with D tentatively TRBD2 (5 bases). Sequencing was carried out using FFPE minimally invasive lung adenocarcinoma tissue. This receptor was obtained from a person between 65 and 79 years old with lung adenocarcinoma. The CDR3 protein is CATSRGRGSSYEQYF. The CDR3 nucleotides are TGTGCCACCAGCAGAGGGCGAGGGTCTAGCTACGAGCAGTACTTC.